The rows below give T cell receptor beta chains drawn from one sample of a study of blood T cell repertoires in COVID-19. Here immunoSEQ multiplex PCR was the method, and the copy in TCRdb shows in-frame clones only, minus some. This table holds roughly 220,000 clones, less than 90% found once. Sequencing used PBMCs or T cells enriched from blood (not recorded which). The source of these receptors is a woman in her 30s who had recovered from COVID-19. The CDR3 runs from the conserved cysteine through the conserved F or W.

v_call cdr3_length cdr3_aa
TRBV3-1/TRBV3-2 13 CASSQVESSEQYF
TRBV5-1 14 CASSSVGGRYEQYF
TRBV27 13 CASSLSRITEAFF
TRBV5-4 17 CASSFGAGPPNTGELFF
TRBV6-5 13 CASSYGGDYEQYF
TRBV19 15 CASGLAGGGYNEQFF
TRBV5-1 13 CASSGTPSYEQYF
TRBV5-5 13 CASSPQGLEKLFF
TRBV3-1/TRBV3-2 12 CASSSVNTEAFF
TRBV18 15 CASSGQGATNEKLFF
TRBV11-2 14 CASSLGRARRGYTF
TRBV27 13 CASSLSGATEAFF
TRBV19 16 CASSPTPGQGAGGYTF
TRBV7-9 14 CASSYEKQGDEQYF
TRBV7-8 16 CASSLGGRGAGQPQHF
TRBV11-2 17 CATTTLPSGGPYNEQFF
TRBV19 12 CASSRANTEAFF
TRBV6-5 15 CASSYVRTGAYEQYF
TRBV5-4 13 CASSLGPYEKLFF
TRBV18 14 CASSPPSGFFGYTF
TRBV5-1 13 CASSLGWPDTQYF
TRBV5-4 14 CASSLGGSRQPQHF
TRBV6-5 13 CASRTSGVHEQYF
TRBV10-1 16 CASSEGRAVSTDTQYF
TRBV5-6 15 CASSLFREEGTEAFF
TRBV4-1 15 CASSQEGARNEKLFF
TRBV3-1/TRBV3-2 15 CASSTTSGGDYEQYF
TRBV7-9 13 CASSLGTFGDQYF
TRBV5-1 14 CASIRTSSYNEQFF
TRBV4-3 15 CASSQDSGSDTEAFF
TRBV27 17 CASSSTLLPVLYNEQFF
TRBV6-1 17 CASSEGTGFYSNQPQHF
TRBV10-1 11 CAKGQNTEAFF
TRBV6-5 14 CASSYRDSYNEQFF
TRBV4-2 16 CASSPMPGQGGEKLFF
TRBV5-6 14 CASSPGQGDYEQYF